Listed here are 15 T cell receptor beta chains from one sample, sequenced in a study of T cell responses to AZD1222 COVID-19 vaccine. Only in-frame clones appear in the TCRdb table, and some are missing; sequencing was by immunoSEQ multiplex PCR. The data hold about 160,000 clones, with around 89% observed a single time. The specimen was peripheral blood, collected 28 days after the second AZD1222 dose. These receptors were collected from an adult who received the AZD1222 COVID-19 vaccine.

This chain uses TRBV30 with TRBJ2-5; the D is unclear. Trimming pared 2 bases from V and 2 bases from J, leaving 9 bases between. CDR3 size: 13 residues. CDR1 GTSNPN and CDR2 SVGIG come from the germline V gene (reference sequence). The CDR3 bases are TGTGCCTGGAGTCTTAATAGGCAAGAGACCCAGTACTTC. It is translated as CAWSLNRQETQYF.

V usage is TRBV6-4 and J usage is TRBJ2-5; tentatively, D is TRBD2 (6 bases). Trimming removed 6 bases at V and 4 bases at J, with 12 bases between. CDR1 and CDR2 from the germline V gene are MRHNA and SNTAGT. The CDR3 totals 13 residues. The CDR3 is CASSATSAETQYF. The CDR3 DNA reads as TGTGCCAGCAGCGCGACTAGTGCAGAGACCCAGTACTTC.

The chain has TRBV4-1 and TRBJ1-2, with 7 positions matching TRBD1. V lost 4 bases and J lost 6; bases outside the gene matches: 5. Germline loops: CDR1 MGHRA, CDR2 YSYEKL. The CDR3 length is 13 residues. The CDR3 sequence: CASSPSDRNGYTF. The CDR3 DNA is TGCGCCAGCAGCCCTTCGGACAGGAATGGCTACACCTTC.

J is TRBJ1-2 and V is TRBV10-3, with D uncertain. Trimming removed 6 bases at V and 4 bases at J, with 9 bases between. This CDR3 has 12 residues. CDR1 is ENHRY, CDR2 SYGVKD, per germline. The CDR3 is CAIRDGSYGYTF. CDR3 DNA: TGTGCCATCAGGGACGGCTCCTATGGCTACACCTTC.

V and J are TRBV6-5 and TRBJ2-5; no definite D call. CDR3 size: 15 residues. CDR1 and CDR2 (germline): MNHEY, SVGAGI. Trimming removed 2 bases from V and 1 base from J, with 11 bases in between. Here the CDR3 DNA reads TGTGCCAGCAGTTACGTCGACACCCCCCAAGAGACCCAGTACTTC. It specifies CASSYVDTPQETQYF.

The CDR3 DNA sequence: TGCGCCAGCAGCCCCCCCCAGGGGTCCTCTGGGGCCAACGTCCTGACTTTC. Protein sequence: CASSPPQGSSGANVLTF. The chain joins TRBV4-3 to TRBJ2-6, with a weak D call TRBD1 (6 bases). Trimming stripped 4 bases from V and 0 bases from J, with 13 bases between. The CDR3 spans 17 residues. CDR1 and CDR2 (germline): LGHNA, YSLEER.

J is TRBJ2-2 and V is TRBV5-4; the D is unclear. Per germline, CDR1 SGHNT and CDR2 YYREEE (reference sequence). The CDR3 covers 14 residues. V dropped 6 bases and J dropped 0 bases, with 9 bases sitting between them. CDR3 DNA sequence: TGTGCCAGCACTCGAGAGACGAACACCGGGGAGCTGTTTTTT. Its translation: CASTRETNTGELFF.

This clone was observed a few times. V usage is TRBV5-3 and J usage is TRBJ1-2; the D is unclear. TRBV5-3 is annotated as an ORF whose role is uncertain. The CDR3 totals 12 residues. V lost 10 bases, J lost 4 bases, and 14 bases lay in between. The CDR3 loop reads CAHLRVGYGYTF. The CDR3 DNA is TGTGCCCACCTCCGGGTGGGCTATGGCTACACCTTC.

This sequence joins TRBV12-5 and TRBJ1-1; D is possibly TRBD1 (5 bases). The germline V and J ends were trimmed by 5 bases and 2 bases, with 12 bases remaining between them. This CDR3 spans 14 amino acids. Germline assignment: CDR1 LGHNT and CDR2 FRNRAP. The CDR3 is CASGLDSPNTEAFF. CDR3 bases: TGTGCTAGTGGTCTTGACAGCCCTAACACTGAAGCTTTCTTT.

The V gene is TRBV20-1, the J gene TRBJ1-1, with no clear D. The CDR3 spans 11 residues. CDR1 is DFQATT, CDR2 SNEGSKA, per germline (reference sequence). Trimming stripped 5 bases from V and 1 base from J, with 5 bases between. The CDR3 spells CSAAGNTEAFF. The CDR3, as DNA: TGCAGTGCTGCCGGGAACACTGAAGCTTTCTTT.

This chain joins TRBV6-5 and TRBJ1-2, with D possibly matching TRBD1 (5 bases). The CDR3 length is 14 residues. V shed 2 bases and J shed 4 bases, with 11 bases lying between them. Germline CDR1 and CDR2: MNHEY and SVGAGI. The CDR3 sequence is CASSYRGRGYGYTF. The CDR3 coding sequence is TGTGCCAGCAGTTACAGGGGTCGGGGCTATGGCTACACCTTC.

CDR3 coding DNA: TGTGCCAGCAGTTTTGGACAGGGTAGGGCTTTCTTT. As protein: CASSFGQGRAFF. This chain uses TRBV6-5 with TRBJ1-1, with 8 bases fitting TRBD1. CDR3 length equals 12 residues. Germline V gene data show CDR1 as MNHEY and CDR2 as SVGAGI. After removal of 4 bases from V and 11 bases from J, the junction contained 6 bases not matched to a gene.

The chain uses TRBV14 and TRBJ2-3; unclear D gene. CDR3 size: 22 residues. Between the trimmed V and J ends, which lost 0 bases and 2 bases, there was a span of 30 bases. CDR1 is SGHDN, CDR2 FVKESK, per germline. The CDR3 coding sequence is TGTGCCAGCAGCCAAGAGAAAGACTTGGGCAGCACCTTATCCTTAAACACAGATACGCAGTATTTT. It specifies CASSQEKDLGSTLSLNTDTQYF.

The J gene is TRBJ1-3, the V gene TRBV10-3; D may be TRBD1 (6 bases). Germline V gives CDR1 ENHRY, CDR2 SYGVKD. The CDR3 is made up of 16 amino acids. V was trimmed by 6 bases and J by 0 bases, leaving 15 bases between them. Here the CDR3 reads CAIREHRADSGNTIYF. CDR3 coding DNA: TGTGCCATCAGGGAGCACAGGGCTGACTCTGGAAACACCATATATTTT.

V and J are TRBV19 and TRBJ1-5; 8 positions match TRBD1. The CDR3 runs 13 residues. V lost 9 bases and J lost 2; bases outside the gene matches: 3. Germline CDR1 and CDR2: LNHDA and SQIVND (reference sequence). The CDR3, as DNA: TGTGCCAGCACGGACAGGGGCAATCAGCCCCAGCATTTT. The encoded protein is CASTDRGNQPQHF.